The 19 T cell receptor beta chains given below trace back to one sample, sequenced in a study of blood T cell repertoires in COVID-19. Produced via immunoSEQ multiplex PCR; TCRdb's table is partial and in-frame only. The sample lists around 380,000 clones; around 84% were seen once. Source material: peripheral blood. All receptors derive from a human donor with acute or convalescent COVID-19. The donor label of this sample is uncertain.

The rearrangement links TRBV3-1 (or the pseudogene TRBV3-2) to TRBJ2-1; TRBD1 aligns across 9 bases. Germline V gene lookup returns CDR1 LGHDT and CDR2 YNNKEL (reference sequence). This CDR3 comprises 15 residues. The V gene end was trimmed by 4 bases and the J gene end by 6 bases; junction bases not matched to a gene: 7. As DNA, the CDR3 is TGTGCCAGCAGCCTGGGGGTGGGACAGGGCAATGAGCAGTTCTTC. This codes for CASSLGVGQGNEQFF.

This chain links TRBV3-1 (or the pseudogene TRBV3-2) with TRBJ2-7, with 9 bases fitting TRBD2. Per the germline V gene, CDR1 is LGHDT and CDR2 is YNNKEL (reference sequence). V lost 1 base and J lost 4; bases outside the gene matches: 2. CDR3 length: 14 amino acids. As DNA, the CDR3 is TGTGCCAGCAGCCAAGGGACTAGCGTTTACGAGCAGTACTTC. Its translation is CASSQGTSVYEQYF.

The chain uses TRBV28 and TRBJ1-5, with D perhaps matching TRBD1 (5 bases). The CDR3 runs 15 residues. CDR1 MDHEN and CDR2 SYDVKM come from the germline V gene. V lost 6 bases and J 3 bases, leaving 15 bases between the germline ends. CDR3 in amino acids: CASSLDGTLNQPQHF. In DNA, the CDR3 is TGTGCCAGCAGCTTGGATGGGACTCTCAATCAGCCCCAGCATTTT.

This rearrangement joins TRBV21-1 to TRBJ1-6. TRBV21-1 is a known pseudogene. This CDR3 has 15 amino acids. For the CDR3, the DNA is TGTGCCAGCAGCAAAGCGAACGGGGATAATTCACCCCTCCACTTT. As protein: CASSKANGDNSPLHF.

The genes are TRBV7-2 and TRBJ1-5, with D possibly TRBD1 on 5 matching bases. The CDR3 covers 15 residues. From germline, CDR1 is SGHTA and CDR2 FQGNSA. Trimming shortened V by 5 bases and J by 1 base, and 12 bases separated the two germline ends. CDR3 nucleotides: TGTGCCAGCAGCCATATAGACAGAAGCAATCAGCCCCAGCATTTT. This sequence encodes CASSHIDRSNQPQHF.

This sequence joins TRBV3-1 (or the pseudogene TRBV3-2) and TRBJ2-7; TRBD1 might be the D (5 bases). Germline-derived CDR1 and CDR2 are LGHDT and YNNKEL (reference sequence). The CDR3 sequence is 11 residues long. With 6 bases removed from V and 4 bases from J, the gap between germline ends came to 7 bases. CDR3 amino acids: CASSDSYEQYF. The CDR3 DNA reads TGTGCCAGCAGTGACAGTTACGAGCAGTACTTC.

The chain couples TRBV7-8 to TRBJ2-2, with 9 positions matching TRBD2. Trimming removed 5 bases from V and 3 bases from J; junction bases left unmatched: 10. Germline values: CDR1 SGHVS, CDR2 FQNEAQ. The CDR3 sequence is 17 residues long. For the CDR3, the DNA is TGTGCCAGCAGCCGAAGACTAGCGGTGGTGGACACCGGGGAGCTGTTTTTT. It yields the protein CASSRRLAVVDTGELFF.

The chain recombines TRBV6-5 with TRBJ1-1, with D uncertain. The ends were cut back, 7 bases at V and 1 base at J, with 7 bases in the middle. This CDR3 has 12 amino acids. Per the germline V gene, CDR1 is MNHEY and CDR2 is SVGAGI. The CDR3 spells CASNPGNTEAFF. CDR3 sequence (DNA): TGTGCCAGCAACCCAGGGAACACTGAAGCTTTCTTT.

The V call is TRBV6-5, the J call TRBJ2-1; D may be TRBD1 (6 bases). The V end was cut by 6 bases, the J end by 7 bases, with 16 bases between. The CDR3 contains 14 residues. CDR1 is MNHEY, CDR2 SVGAGI, per germline. CDR3 region: CASSRDRSGNEQFF. The CDR3 DNA reads TGTGCCAGCAGCCGCGACAGGTCCGGGAATGAGCAGTTCTTC.

J is TRBJ1-1 and V is TRBV18; tentative D call: TRBD1 (6 bases). CDR1 and CDR2 from the germline V gene are KGHSH and LQKENI. The CDR3 loop spans 14 amino acids. V dropped 2 bases and J dropped 2 bases, with 9 bases sitting between them. Here the CDR3 reads CASSPMTGNTEAFF. The CDR3 nucleotides are TGTGCCAGCTCACCAATGACAGGTAACACTGAAGCTTTCTTT. The full variable domain, its missing parts supplied by reference TRBV18 and TRBJ1-1, is NAGVMQNPRHLVRRRGQEARLRCSPMKGHSHVYWYRQLPEEGLKFMVYLQKENIIDESGMPKERFSAEFPKEGPSILRIQQVVRGDSAAYFCASSPMTGNTEAFFGQGTRLTVV.

DNA for the CDR3: TGTGCCAGTAGTGCGACAGGGGCTGGAAACACCATATATTTT. Protein sequence: CASSATGAGNTIYF. The V gene is TRBV19, the J gene TRBJ1-3; TRBD1 aligns across 8 bases. The ends lost 5 bases at V and 2 bases at J; junction bases unmatched: 2. This CDR3 spans 14 amino acids. The germline CDR1 and CDR2 sequences are LNHDA and SQIVND (reference sequence).

CDR3 region: CASTILGTGGNSPLHF. CDR3 sequence (DNA): TGTGCCAGCACCATTCTTGGGACAGGGGGTAATTCACCCCTCCACTTT. This chain connects TRBV2 to TRBJ1-6; the match to TRBD1 covers 11 bases. The CDR3 spans 16 residues. CDR1 is SNHLY, CDR2 FYNNEI, per germline. V dropped 7 bases and J dropped 6; count of bases not matched to a gene: 8.

As concerns this clone: Different DNA sequences within this sample yield the same CDR3. The chain is built from TRBV5-1 and TRBJ2-3; 10 nucleotides line up with TRBD1. Germline V CDR1 and CDR2: SGHRS, YFSETQ. The J segment lost 6 bases and the V segment lost 0 bases, leaving 1 base of the junction unmatched. This CDR3 region has 14 residues. CDR3 DNA sequence: TGCGCCAGCAGCTTGGGACAGGGGGCCGATACGCAGTATTTT. This sequence encodes CASSLGQGADTQYF. Together with reference TRBV5-1 and TRBJ2-3, the CDR3 gives the full variable domain: KAGVTQTPRYLIKTRGQQVTLSCSPISGHRSVSWYQQTPGQGLQFLFEYFSETQRNKGNFPGRFSGRQFSNSRSEMNVSTLELGDSALYLCASSLGQGADTQYFGPGTRLTVL.

V usage is TRBV28 and J usage is TRBJ1-6; TRBD1 matches 7 bases. The germline CDR1 and CDR2 sequences are MDHEN and SYDVKM. The CDR3 is 16 amino acids. V lost 4 bases and J lost 7; bases outside the gene matches: 10. CDR3 region: CASSSTGQVNNSPLHF. The CDR3, as DNA: TGTGCCAGCAGTTCGACCGGACAGGTGAACAATTCACCCCTCCACTTT.

The chain has TRBV6-4 and TRBJ1-1; 8 bases align to TRBD1. The CDR3 is made up of 14 amino acids. Germline CDR1 and CDR2: MRHNA and SNTAGT. After removal of 4 bases from V and 5 bases from J, the junction contained 6 bases not matched to a gene. For the CDR3, the DNA is TGTGCCAGCAGTGCCGACAGGGGAGGAACTGAAGCTTTCTTT. Amino acids: CASSADRGGTEAFF.

This clone showed up just a few times. The chain couples TRBV28 to TRBJ2-3, with D hard to call. The ends were cut back, 2 bases at V and 2 bases at J, with 11 bases in the middle. This CDR3 is built from 15 residues. Germline assignment: CDR1 MDHEN and CDR2 SYDVKM. The CDR3 region has the DNA TGTGCCAGCAGTTTAGGTCCTAGGTACACAGATACGCAGTATTTT. As protein: CASSLGPRYTDTQYF.

This sequence joins TRBV11-2 and TRBJ1-4, with 8 positions matching TRBD1. CDR3 size: 15 residues. V lost 5 bases to trimming and J lost 10 bases; unmatched junction nucleotides: 12. Per the germline V gene, CDR1 is SGHAT and CDR2 is FQNNGV. In DNA form, the CDR3 reads TGTGCCAGCAGCCTCAACGGACAGGGATTAGGAAAACTGTTTTTT. The encoded protein is CASSLNGQGLGKLFF.

The chain recombines TRBV6-5 with TRBJ2-7; D is undetermined. The CDR3 has 12 residues. In germline, CDR1 is MNHEY, CDR2 SVGAGI. Trimming cost V 4 bases and J 5 bases, with 9 bases left between them. The CDR3, as DNA: TGTGCCAGCAGTTCCCGTTGGCACGAGCAGTACTTC. Protein sequence: CASSSRWHEQYF.

This clone has only a few counts. The V and J genes are TRBV5-1 and TRBJ2-1, with 7 bases lining up with TRBD1. The CDR3 runs 14 residues. V lost 2 bases to trimming and J lost 5 bases; unmatched junction nucleotides: 4. CDR1 and CDR2 (germline): SGHRS, YFSETQ. The DNA for the CDR3 is TGCGCCAGCAGCTTTCCGACAGGGAACAATGAGCAGTTCTTC. The encoded protein is CASSFPTGNNEQFF.